This TCR beta chain was sequenced in a study of identical twins. Overall study results and limits: Twins' excess sharing was less marked for out-of-frame beta sequences.

TCRdb processed the 5' RACE reads anew with MiXCR; each CDR3 protein has one entry. The sample includes about 530,000 distinct CDR3 sequences, approximately 20% of them seen just once. Per the germline V gene, CDR1 is LGHDT and CDR2 is YNNKEL (reference sequence). This CDR3 has 13 amino acids. V was pared by 0 bases and J by 6 bases, with 6 bases between. This clonotype was detected many times. What it recognizes is unknown. The same sample was also studied in work on yellow fever vaccine responses in identical twins.

The rearrangement uses TRBV3-1 and TRBJ1-5; no clear D gene. The source material was CD4+ T cells sorted from blood. The TCR originated in a woman between 18 and 29 years old in good health. The DNA for the CDR3 is TGTGCCAGCAGCCAAGACAGGATTCAGCCCCAGCATTTT. It codes for CASSQDRIQPQHF.